Following are 24 T cell receptor beta chains from one sample sequenced in a study of shared clonotypes between healthy human individuals. TCRdb's table, derived via immunoSEQ multiplex PCR, lists solely in-frame clones and lacks some. Of about 1 million clones in the sample, around 76% were seen once. The specimen was memory CD4+ T cells sorted from blood. Noted subset: CD45RA-negative fraction. These receptors all come from a young man in good health.

The chain is built from TRBV30 and TRBJ2-7, with D possibly matching TRBD2 (5 bases). Germline V CDR1 and CDR2: GTSNPN, SVGIG (reference sequence). The V and J ends lost 3 bases and 0 bases respectively, with 12 bases between them. The CDR3 loop spans 14 amino acids. The CDR3 nucleotides read TGTGCCTGGAGGGACTCCCACAGCTCCTACGAGCAGTACTTC. Residues: CAWRDSHSSYEQYF.

J is TRBJ2-7 and V is TRBV15; D uncertain. Germline V lookup: CDR1 LNHNV, CDR2 YYDKDF (reference sequence). V lost 3 bases and J lost 5, with 8 bases in between. The CDR3 loop spans 12 amino acids. The CDR3 DNA reads as TGTGCCACCAGCAGTCGACGGAACGAGCAGTACTTC. As protein: CATSSRRNEQYF.

Remarks on this clone: The same CDR3 is also encoded by other DNA sequences in this sample. The chain links TRBV2 to TRBJ1-3; TRBD1 matches at 8 bases. J lost 0 bases, V lost 6 bases, and 4 bases had no gene match. This CDR3 contains 15 residues. Germline values: CDR1 SNHLY, CDR2 FYNNEI. The CDR3 bases are TGTGCCAGCAGACCACAGGGGGGCTCTGGAAACACCATATATTTT. The encoded protein is CASRPQGGSGNTIYF. Supplemented by reference TRBV2 and TRBJ1-3, the full variable domain reads EPEVTQTPSHQVTQMGQEVILRCVPISNHLYFYWYRQILGQKVEFLVSFYNNEISEKSEIFDDQFSVERPDGSNFTLKIRSTKLEDSAMYFCASRPQGGSGNTIYFGEGSWLTVV.

The rearrangement links TRBV5-1 to TRBJ2-3, with TRBD1 matching over 8 bases. After removal of 6 bases from V and 2 bases from J, the junction contained 8 bases not matched to a gene. Germline CDR1 reads SGHRS; CDR2 reads YFSETQ. The CDR3 is 15 amino acids. The CDR3 spells CASKTGGQVTDTQYF. The DNA for the CDR3 is TGCGCCAGCAAGACCGGGGGACAGGTCACAGATACGCAGTATTTT. Using reference TRBV5-1 and TRBJ2-3 for the parts outside the CDR3, the full variable domain is KAGVTQTPRYLIKTRGQQVTLSCSPISGHRSVSWYQQTPGQGLQFLFEYFSETQRNKGNFPGRFSGRQFSNSRSEMNVSTLELGDSALYLCASKTGGQVTDTQYFGPGTRLTVL.

This clone was detected only once. J is TRBJ1-2 and V is TRBV19; D possibly corresponds to TRBD1 (6 bases). The CDR3 consists of 15 residues. The V gene's germline CDR1 is LNHDA and CDR2 SQIVND (reference sequence). Trimming cost V 11 bases and J 2 bases, with 21 bases left between them. The CDR3 loop reads CAAQGTSPENYGYTF. The CDR3 nucleotides are TGTGCCGCCCAGGGGACGAGCCCAGAAAACTATGGCTACACCTTC.

The chain uses TRBV5-6 and TRBJ1-5; 7 bases are a match to TRBD1. This CDR3 is built from 15 residues. V lost 4 bases and J lost 2; bases outside the gene matches: 6. In germline, CDR1 is SGHDT, CDR2 YYEEEE. CDR3 protein: CASSEQGRGNQPQHF. The CDR3, as DNA: TGTGCCAGCAGCGAACAGGGGAGGGGCAATCAGCCCCAGCATTTT.

The chain is built from TRBV7-9 and TRBJ2-5; 9 positions agree with TRBD1. V was clipped by 4 bases and J by 7 bases; unmatched bases: 7. CDR1 is SEHNR and CDR2 is FQNEAQ in the germline V gene (reference sequence). The CDR3 totals 14 residues. The CDR3 region has the DNA TGTGCCAGCAGCTCCCGGACAGGGGAAAGGACCCAGTACTTC. Translation: CASSSRTGERTQYF.

The chain links TRBV5-1 to TRBJ2-1; D gene unclear. The germline gives CDR1 SGHRS, CDR2 YFSETQ. V dropped 4 bases and J dropped 3 bases, with 5 bases sitting between them. The CDR3 extends over 12 amino acids. For the CDR3, the DNA is TGCGCCAGCAGCCCGGTCTACAATGAGCAGTTCTTC. This encodes CASSPVYNEQFF.

The chain combines TRBV5-6 with TRBJ2-3, with 10 bases lining up with TRBD2. Germline V gives CDR1 SGHDT, CDR2 YYEEEE. The length of the CDR3 is 15 residues. J was trimmed by 4 bases and V by 4 bases; bases with no gene match: 6. Here the CDR3 reads CASSLSGREADTQYF. The CDR3 bases are TGTGCCAGCAGCCTAAGCGGGAGGGAGGCAGATACGCAGTATTTT.

The chain couples TRBV4-3 to TRBJ2-5; TRBD1 aligns across 8 bases. V trimming: 1 base; J trimming: 5 bases; junction bases outside the gene matches: 3. Germline CDR1 LGHNA, CDR2 YSLEER. The CDR3 is 14 residues long. DNA of the CDR3: TGCGCCAGCAGCCAAGGACAGGGGACGGAGACCCAGTACTTC. The encoded protein is CASSQGQGTETQYF.

This chain links TRBV27 with TRBJ1-2; the match to TRBD1 covers 10 bases. The length of the CDR3 is 14 residues. The V gene end was trimmed by 3 bases and the J gene end by 7 bases; junction bases not matched to a gene: 5. Germline loops: CDR1 MNHEY, CDR2 SMNVEV (reference sequence). The CDR3 region has the DNA TGTGCCAGCAGTTTGGGACAGGGGAAGATTGGCTACACCTTC. Encoded protein: CASSLGQGKIGYTF.

V and J are TRBV12-5 and TRBJ1-2; a possible D gene is TRBD1 (5 bases). Between the trimmed V and J ends, which lost 6 bases and 5 bases, there was a span of 13 bases. Germline V gene lookup returns CDR1 LGHNT and CDR2 FRNRAP. CDR3 length equals 13 residues. The CDR3 bases are TGTGCTAGTGGCCTGGGGACCTCTTATGGCTACACCTTC. This translates into CASGLGTSYGYTF.

Here the CDR3 reads CASGLTESQETQYF. In nucleotides, the CDR3 is TGTGCCAGCGGGTTGACAGAGTCCCAAGAGACCCAGTACTTC. The chain is built from TRBV7-8 and TRBJ2-5; a possible D gene is TRBD1 (5 bases). CDR3 size: 14 residues. Trimming stripped 8 bases from V and 1 base from J, with 14 bases between. Germline V CDR1 and CDR2: SGHVS, FQNEAQ. Full variable domain (rest looked up from reference TRBV7-8 and TRBJ2-5): GAGVSQSPRYKVAKRGQDVALRCDPISGHVSLFWYQQALGQGPEFLTYFQNEAQLDKSGLPSDRFFAERPEGSVSTLKIQRTQQEDSAVYLCASGLTESQETQYFGPGTRLLVL.

This chain joins TRBV5-4 and TRBJ1-1; the D gene is possibly TRBD1 (5 bases). Germline CDR1 is SGHNT and CDR2 is YYREEE (reference sequence). V was clipped by 0 bases and J by 1 base, with 13 bases between them. The CDR3 spans 16 residues. DNA of the CDR3: TGTGCCAGCAGCTTGGGGGCCCGGGACGGGAACACTGAAGCTTTCTTT. The encoded protein is CASSLGARDGNTEAFF.

This chain joins TRBV29-1 and TRBJ2-1; TRBD2 matches 9 bases. The ends lost 8 bases at V and 7 bases at J; junction bases unmatched: 12. CDR1 SQVTM and CDR2 ANQGSEA come from the germline V gene. CDR3 length equals 14 residues. This chain's CDR3 is CSTGGGGAQNEQFF. The CDR3 DNA reads TGCAGCACTGGCGGCGGGGGGGCCCAAAATGAGCAGTTCTTC.

This clone was picked up a small number of times. The V gene is TRBV2, the J gene TRBJ2-7; no reliable D call. V lost 9 bases to trimming and J lost 7 bases, with 10 bases between them. Germline CDR1 and CDR2: SNHLY and FYNNEI. The CDR3 has 10 amino acids. The CDR3 DNA is TGTGCCAGTCGTATTAGGGAGCAGTACTTC. Its translation: CASRIREQYF.

This rearrangement joins TRBV29-1 to TRBJ2-5, with 8 bases matching TRBD1. The last part of the DNA fits TRBJ2-7 better; the J call may be wrong. There are 12 residues in the CDR3. Germline CDR1 is SQVTM and CDR2 is ANQGSEA. This chain's CDR3 is CSVGQGNYEQYF. The DNA of the CDR3 is TGCAGCGTTGGACAGGGGAACTACGAGCAGTACTTC.

The rearrangement joins TRBV2 to TRBJ2-3; 9 nucleotides align to TRBD1. The CDR3 runs 16 residues. Germline lookup yields CDR1 SNHLY and CDR2 FYNNEI. Germline trimming cut 7 bases from V and 0 bases from J; bases unmatched to any gene: 8. CDR3 bases: TGTGCCAGCAATCCCGGGACAGGGCCGAGCACAGATACGCAGTATTTT. This codes for CASNPGTGPSTDTQYF.

This clone was detected many times. CDR3 in amino acids: CASSPTQGRNSPLHF. The DNA of the CDR3 is TGTGCCAGCAGCCCCACACAGGGTCGGAATTCACCCCTCCACTTT. The chain is built from TRBV9 and TRBJ1-6; D possibly corresponds to TRBD1 (6 bases). Germline values: CDR1 SGDLS, CDR2 YYNGEE. The CDR3 has 15 residues. Trimming stripped 4 bases from V and 7 bases from J, with 15 bases between.

This clone has just one count. This chain joins TRBV2 and TRBJ1-2, with 10 nucleotides matching TRBD1. The V gene end was trimmed by 2 bases and the J gene end by 5 bases; junction bases not matched to a gene: 5. The CDR3 runs 15 residues. Germline assignment: CDR1 SNHLY and CDR2 FYNNEI. The CDR3: CASSENGQGVYGYTF. The CDR3 DNA follows: TGTGCCAGCAGTGAAAACGGACAGGGGGTTTATGGCTACACCTTC.

This chain joins TRBV28 and TRBJ1-3; unclear D gene. This CDR3 contains 16 residues. Looked up from germline, CDR1 is MDHEN and CDR2 is SYDVKM. The V and J ends lost 2 bases and 0 bases respectively, with 11 bases between them. CDR3 bases: TGTGCCAGCAGTTTAGTTGAGTCTTTCTCTGGAAACACCATATATTTT. Translating gives CASSLVESFSGNTIYF.

This sequence joins TRBV20-1 and TRBJ1-2; D uncertain. CDR3 length equals 10 residues. Deletions cut 6 bases from V and 4 bases from J, with 6 bases between. Germline CDR1 reads DFQATT; CDR2 reads SNEGSKA (reference sequence). In nucleotides, the CDR3 is TGCAGTGCCCTCCTCTATGGCTACACCTTC. It translates to CSALLYGYTF.

There are a few counts of this clone. The V call is TRBV6-6, the J call TRBJ2-7, with 7 bases fitting TRBD1. Germline V lookup: CDR1 MNHNY, CDR2 SVGAGI (reference sequence). The CDR3 sequence is 14 residues long. The J segment lost 3 bases and the V segment lost 7 bases, leaving 9 bases of the junction unmatched. CDR3 DNA sequence: TGTGCCAGCACCCAGCAGGGGGTTTTCTACGAGCAGTACTTC. As protein: CASTQQGVFYEQYF.

The chain employs TRBV25-1 and TRBJ1-2, with unresolved D. Trimming took off 11 bases at V and 1 base at J, with 11 bases between the two ends. This CDR3 is built from 12 residues. Germline V gene lookup returns CDR1 MGHDK and CDR2 SYGVNS. In DNA, the CDR3 is TGTGCCTCGGGCCATAGTAACTATGGCTACACCTTC. This translates into CASGHSNYGYTF.